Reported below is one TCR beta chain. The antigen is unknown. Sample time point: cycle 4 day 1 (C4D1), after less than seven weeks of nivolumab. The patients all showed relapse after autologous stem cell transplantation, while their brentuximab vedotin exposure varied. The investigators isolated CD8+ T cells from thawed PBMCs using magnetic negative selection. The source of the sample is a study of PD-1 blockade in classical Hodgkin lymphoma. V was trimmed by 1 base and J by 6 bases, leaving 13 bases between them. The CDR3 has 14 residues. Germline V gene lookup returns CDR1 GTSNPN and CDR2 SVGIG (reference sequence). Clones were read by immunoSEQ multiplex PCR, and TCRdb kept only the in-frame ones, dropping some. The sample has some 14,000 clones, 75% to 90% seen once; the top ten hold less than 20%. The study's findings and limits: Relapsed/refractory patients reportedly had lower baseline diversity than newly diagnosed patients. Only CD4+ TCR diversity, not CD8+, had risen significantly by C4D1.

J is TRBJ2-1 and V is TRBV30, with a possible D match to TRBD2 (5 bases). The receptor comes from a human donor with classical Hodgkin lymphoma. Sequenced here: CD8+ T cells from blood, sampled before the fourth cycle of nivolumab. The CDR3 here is CAWSGDWETNEQFF. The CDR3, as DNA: TGTGCCTGGAGTGGCGACTGGGAGACCAATGAGCAGTTCTTC.